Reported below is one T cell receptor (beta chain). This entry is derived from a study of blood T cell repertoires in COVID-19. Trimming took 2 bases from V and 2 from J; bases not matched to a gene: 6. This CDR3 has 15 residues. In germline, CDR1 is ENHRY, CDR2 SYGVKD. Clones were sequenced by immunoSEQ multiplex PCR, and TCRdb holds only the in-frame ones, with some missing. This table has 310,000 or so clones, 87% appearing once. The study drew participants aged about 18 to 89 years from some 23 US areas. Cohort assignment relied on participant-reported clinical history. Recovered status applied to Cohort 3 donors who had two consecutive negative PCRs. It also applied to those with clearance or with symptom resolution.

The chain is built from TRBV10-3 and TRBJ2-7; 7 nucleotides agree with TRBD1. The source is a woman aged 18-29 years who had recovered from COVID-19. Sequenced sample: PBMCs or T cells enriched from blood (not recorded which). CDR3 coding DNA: TGTGCCATCAGTGAGGGGAACAGGGGACCCTACGAGCAGTACTTC. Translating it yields CAISEGNRGPYEQYF.